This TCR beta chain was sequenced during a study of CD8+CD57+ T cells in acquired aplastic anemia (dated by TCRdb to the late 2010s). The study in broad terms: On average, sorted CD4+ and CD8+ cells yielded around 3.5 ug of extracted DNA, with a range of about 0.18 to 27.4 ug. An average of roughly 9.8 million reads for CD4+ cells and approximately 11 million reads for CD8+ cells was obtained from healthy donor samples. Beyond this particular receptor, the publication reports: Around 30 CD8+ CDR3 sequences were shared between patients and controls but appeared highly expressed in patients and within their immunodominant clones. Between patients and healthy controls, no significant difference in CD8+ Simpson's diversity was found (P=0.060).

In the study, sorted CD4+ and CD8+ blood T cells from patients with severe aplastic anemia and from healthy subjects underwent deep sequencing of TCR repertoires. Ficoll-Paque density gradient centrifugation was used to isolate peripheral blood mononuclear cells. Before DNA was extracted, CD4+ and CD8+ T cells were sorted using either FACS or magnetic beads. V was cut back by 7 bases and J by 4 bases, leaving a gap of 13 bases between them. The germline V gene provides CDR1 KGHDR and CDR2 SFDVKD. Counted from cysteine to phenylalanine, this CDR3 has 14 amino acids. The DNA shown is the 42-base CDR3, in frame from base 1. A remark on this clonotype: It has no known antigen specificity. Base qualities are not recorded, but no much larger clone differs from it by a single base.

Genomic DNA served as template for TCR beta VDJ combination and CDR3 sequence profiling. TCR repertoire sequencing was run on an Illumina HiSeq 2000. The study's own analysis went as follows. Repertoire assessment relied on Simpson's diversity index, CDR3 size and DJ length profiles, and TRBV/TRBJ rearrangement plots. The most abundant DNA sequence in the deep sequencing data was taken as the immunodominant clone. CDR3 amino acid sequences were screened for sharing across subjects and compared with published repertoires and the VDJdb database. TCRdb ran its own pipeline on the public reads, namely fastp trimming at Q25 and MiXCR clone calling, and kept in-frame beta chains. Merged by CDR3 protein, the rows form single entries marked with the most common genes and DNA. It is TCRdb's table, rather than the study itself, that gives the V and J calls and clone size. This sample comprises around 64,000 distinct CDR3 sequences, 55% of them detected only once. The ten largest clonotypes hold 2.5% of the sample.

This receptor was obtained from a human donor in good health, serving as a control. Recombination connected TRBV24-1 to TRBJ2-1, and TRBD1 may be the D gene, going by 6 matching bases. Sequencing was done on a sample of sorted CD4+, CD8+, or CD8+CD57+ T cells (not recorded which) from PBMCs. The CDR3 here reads CATSALQGYNEQFF. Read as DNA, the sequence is TGTGCCACCAGCGCATTACAGGGATACAATGAGCAGTTCTTC.